The clone carrying this T cell receptor beta chain showed up many times. Its specificity is not known. The source of the sample is a study of T cells in Graves' hyperthyroidism and ophthalmopathy. V lost 5 bases and J lost 5; bases outside the gene matches: 9. Germline V gives CDR1 SEHNR, CDR2 FQNEAQ (reference sequence). The CDR3 extends over 14 amino acids. Overall study findings and caveats: Model output signaled ophthalmopathy a median around 6.9 months ahead of onset.

From RNA transcripts, TCR beta CDR3 regions were amplified. HTBI primers drove first-round RT-PCR of the TCR CDR3. TCRdb reanalysed the multiplex PCR reads using MiXCR and keeps one entry per CDR3 protein. The data contain 600,000 to 700,000 distinct CDR3 sequences, 45% of them singletons. Input material: peripheral blood or thyroid tissue (not recorded which). The chain couples TRBV7-9 to TRBJ2-7, with 7 positions matching TRBD1. This receptor was identified in an adult man with Graves' disease, either hyperthyroidism or ophthalmopathy (not recorded which). Here the CDR3 DNA reads TGTGCCAGCAGCCCCACAGGGGTTGAGCACGAGCAGTACTTC. Protein sequence: CASSPTGVEHEQYF.